This TCR beta chain was sequenced in a study of beta chain features in type 1 diabetes. What was sequenced were expressed TCRB transcripts, since all of the isolated RNA had been reverse transcribed. Samples of naive, central memory and regulatory T cells yielded a mean of about 3.4 million reads. Sequencing used immunoSEQ multiplex PCR; TCRdb keeps in-frame clones, though not all of them. The table lists roughly 350,000 clones, 9.5% to 11% of them singletons, with under 0.02% in the top ten. This CDR3 has 11 residues. CDR1 is DFQATT, CDR2 SNEGSKA, per germline (reference sequence). A single heparinised blood sample, averaging around 120 mL, was obtained per donor. This clone was detected a few times. The junction does not match germline at one end; this may be a read error.

Material for sequencing was naive CD4+ T cells from blood. The source is a woman in her twenties or thirties in good health. The J gene is TRBJ2-1, the V gene TRBV20-1; TRBD2 aligns across 7 bases. The CDR3 bases are TGCAGTTCTAGGACTAGTTATGAGCAGTTCTTC. This sequence encodes CSSRTSYEQFF.